This T cell receptor (beta chain) was sequenced for a study of T cells in localized non-small cell lung cancer. Study-level findings and limits: Of the tissues analyzed, uninvolved adjacent lung showed maximal T cell clonality, greater than tumor. Blood T cell density predicted longer survival; adjacent-lung clonality, shorter. In adjacent lung, a median roughly 60 of the top 100 tumor clones were found.

Details on this clone: Its antigen is currently unknown.

Here immunoSEQ multiplex PCR was the method, and the copy in TCRdb shows in-frame clones only, minus some. Among 8,500 or so clones listed, 45% to 65% were seen once. CDR1 MNHGY and CDR2 SAAAGT come from the germline V gene. The CDR3 totals 13 residues. Trimming took off 4 bases at V and 5 bases at J, with 8 bases between the two ends. The specimen was lymph node tissue, collected before any cancer treatment. This TCR was sampled from a male donor aged 60 or older with stage I squamous cell lung carcinoma. The chain uses TRBV6-8 and TRBJ2-2; no firm D call. This chain's CDR3 is CASSLILTGELFF. CDR3 DNA sequence: TGTGCCAGCAGTTTAATTTTGACCGGGGAGCTGTTTTTT.